This paragraph reports one TCR beta chain. Its specificity is not known. This entry comes from a study of beta chain features in type 1 diabetes. Looking at the study overall: Cells sorted and examined across all samples totaled approximately 100,000,000. Study findings and constraints: VDJ junctions from type 1 diabetes patients carried fewer insertions and larger deletions.

The investigators reverse transcribed all of the isolated RNA, so they sequenced expressed TCRB transcripts. Repertoires were generated with immunoSEQ multiplex PCR, while TCRdb's copy carries only in-frame clones and drops some. The profile shows 400,000 to 450,000 clones, approximately 14% of them singletons. V lost 4 bases, J lost 5 bases, and 8 bases lay in between. Germline CDR1 and CDR2: GTSNPN and SVGIG (reference sequence). This CDR3 is 11 amino acids long. Each of the CD4+ naive, central memory, regulatory and stem cell-like memory populations was sorted via CD45RO/CCR7/CD25/CD127/CD95/CD27.

Sample: naive CD4+ T cells from blood. This TCR derives from a man aged 25-40 years in good health. The V call is TRBV30, the J call TRBJ1-2, with D uncertain. The CDR3 here is CAWTSLYGYTF. In nucleotides, the CDR3 is TGTGCCTGGACCAGCTTATATGGCTACACCTTC.